Below, one T cell receptor (beta chain) is given with its context. Its specificity is not known. Germline V gives CDR1 DFQATT, CDR2 SNEGSKA (reference sequence). This CDR3 is built from 11 residues. V was shortened by 6 bases and J by 14 bases, with 17 bases between the two germline ends. The sample belongs to a study of cytotoxic CD8 clonotypes in ibrutinib-treated CLL. Whole-study results and caveats: Whereas clonality rose at ibrutinib response, it declined toward baseline at progression. Few clonotypes were public, and these shrank or held steady under treatment.

Repertoires were generated with immunoSEQ multiplex PCR, while TCRdb's copy carries only in-frame clones and drops some. This table has around 200,000 clones, around 70% appearing once. Cryopreserved PBMCs were the source of about 1.9 micrograms of genomic DNA, which went to TCR beta libraries. The chain combines TRBV20-1 with TRBJ2-1; D might be TRBD2 (6 bases). This material consisted of PBMCs, taken after 12 months of ibrutinib treatment. This TCR was recovered from a human donor with chronic lymphocytic leukemia. CDR3 sequence reads: CSAARGLVEFF. The DNA of the CDR3 is TGCAGTGCGGCGCGGGGTTTGGTGGAGTTCTTC.